This T cell receptor beta chain was found in a study of shared clonotypes between healthy human individuals. Study-level results: Despite large depth, rarefaction showed incomplete sorted-subset sequencing.

As concerns this clone: Its antigen remains unknown. At one boundary the junction diverges from the germline segment, which might be a read error.

Germline lookup yields CDR1 GTSNPN and CDR2 SVGIG (reference sequence). There are 13 residues in the CDR3. At deep level, the assay was performed. Produced via immunoSEQ multiplex PCR; TCRdb's table is partial and in-frame only. The repertoire holds roughly 640,000 clones, with roughly 97% as singletons. The sample consisted of naive CD4+ T cells sorted from blood. The subset here: CD45RA+ positively selected. The receptor comes from a woman in her 30s in good health. The chain carries TRBV30 and TRBJ2-1; no clear D. In nucleotides, the CDR3 is TGTGCCTGGAGTGTACTACACTACACTGAGCAGTTCTTC. Translating gives CAWSVLHYTEQFF.